What follows is one T cell receptor beta chain and its context. This clonotype was counted a few times. The antigen it recognizes is unknown. Base qualities are not recorded, but no much larger clone differs from it by a single base. This sample is drawn from a study of blood T cells in healthy people across ages (dated by TCRdb to the mid-2010s). Background on the whole study: In model experiments, template switching captured about one uniquely barcoded TCR beta cDNA molecule for every two T cells. Donors were grouped into four age groups: young (average approximately 15 years), middle-aged (about 40), aged (around 62) and long-lived (about 90). Using the same blood draw, the study looked at two additional independent replicas of 1 million unique cDNA reads for two donors, one aged 18 to 29 and the other aged 80 or older. Using deep sequencing normalized with unique cDNA molecular identifiers, the study measured how TCR beta repertoire diversity changes with age. To avoid experimental bias, donors of different ages were randomly spread across the sequencing lanes.

Systemically healthy Caucasian individuals from Russia, approximately 39 in total and aged about 6 to 95 years, were included as donors. Each donor gave 8 to 10 milliliters of peripheral blood, collected into EDTA-treated Vacutainer tubes. Ficoll-Paque density-gradient centrifugation was used to isolate PBMCs, with at least 7 million per sample. Total RNA was extracted from PBMCs with Trizol reagent, with at least 5.5 micrograms obtained per sample. For every donor, an aliquot of PBMCs went through flow cytometry to measure the percentages of naive CD45RAhigh/CD27high T cells. Results and caveats for the whole study, not just this receptor: Estimates of total diversity based on one million sequenced T cells were considered lower bounds and underestimates. The percentage of naive T cells measured by flow cytometry correlated strongly with observed TCR beta diversity. Bulk unsorted PBMC profiling prevented conclusive comparison of naive and antigen-experienced compartments. Compared with the aged group, more naive CD4+ T cells, fewer expanded clones and increased TCR diversity were shown by the long-lived group, suggesting age selection. As age increased, observed TCR beta diversity per million T cells dropped in a roughly linear way, and a significant reduction was already evident by age 40. Donor CMV infection status was unknown, potentially confounding age-related changes in expanded clonotypes.

The library was produced with 5' RACE. Sequencing used an Illumina HiSeq 2500. A second 7 to 11 cycle PCR used a sample-barcoded 5' primer and a J-beta primer mix. Each TCR beta cDNA molecule received a unique molecular identifier from a template-switch 5' adaptor carrying 12 random nucleotides. Each sample yielded at least 2.5 million CDR3-containing paired-end reads. All of the RNA was converted into first-strand cDNA using the Mint cDNA synthesis kit, with a TRBC-specific oligonucleotide serving as the primer. Following uracil-DNA glycosylase treatment, a first 18-cycle PCR with universal primers M1SS and BC2_uni_R was performed on all cDNA. For the original study's pipeline: Normalization of each sample was performed by random selection of 1 million high-quality reads, each carrying a distinct molecular identifier. Instead of being binned into consensus sequences, reads that shared molecular identifiers were thrown out. MiTCR, with a Q25 quality threshold and the strictest error-elimination algorithm, was used for CDR3 identification, clonotype clustering and error correction. A nonparametric unseen species model with Euler transformation was used to estimate a lower bound on total TCR beta diversity. The public sequencing data were trimmed at Q25 with fastp and processed into clonotypes with MiXCR by TCRdb, which kept only in-frame beta chains. CDR3 protein sequences are deduplicated, and each keeps its most common genes and DNA. The V and J calls were determined by TCRdb, not by the authors. Across this sample there are about 1.1 million distinct CDR3 sequences, with roughly two fifths seen only once. Of the sample, roughly 14% falls within the top ten clones.

The CDR3 has 13 amino acids, counting the end cysteine and phenylalanine. The kept DNA is CDR3 alone, 39 bases in frame from the first base. The germline V gene supplies CDR1 MNHNS and CDR2 SASEGT. At the junction V is shortened by 6 bases and J by 2 bases, with 8 bases in between. The TCR sequence derives from a man aged 18 to 29 in good health. Sequencing was done on a sample of blood. This receptor chain uses TRBV6-1 and TRBJ1-5; confidence is insufficient to name the D gene. CDR3 protein: CASRVIGNQPQHF. The DNA is as follows: TGTGCCAGCAGGGTTATCGGCAATCAGCCCCAGCATTTT.